Below, 24 T cell receptor beta chains from the same sample are listed, as sequenced in a study of cytomegalovirus exposure and HLA in healthy donors (dated by TCRdb to about 2017). To prepare the library, the immunoSEQ multiplex PCR assay was applied. For the multiplex PCR, a mixture combining 60 forward primers for TCR Vbeta segments and 13 reverse primers for TCR Jbeta segments was used. In TCRdb, the immuneACCESS table is reduced to in-frame sequences with V and J assigned. These tables do not hold every clone; where another copy was compared, an unresolved V gene accounts for under half, and the others remain unexplained. The sample records 60,000 to 70,000 clones, over 75% of which are singletons. Around 4.2% of the sample rests with the top ten. The sequenced sample consisted of PBMCs. The source of these receptors is a woman aged 25 to 39 in good health and CMV-seronegative.

V gene TRBV6-1 combines with J gene TRBJ2-7; D uncertain. Between the trimmed V and J ends, which lost 1 base and 0 bases, there was a span of 13 bases. The CDR3 is made up of 16 amino acids. Germline V gene sequence: CDR1 MNHNS, CDR2 SASEGT. As DNA, the CDR3 is TGTGCCAGCAGTGAAGTAGCCGGCCCCCACTCCTACGAGCAGTACTTC. It specifies CASSEVAGPHSYEQYF.

V usage is TRBV6-5 and J usage is TRBJ2-1; tentatively, D is TRBD2 (6 bases). Germline CDR1 and CDR2: MNHEY and SVGAGI. V was clipped by 9 bases and J by 5 bases, with 14 bases between them. This CDR3 spans 13 amino acids. Written as DNA, the CDR3 is TGTGCCAGTCGGGAGTTTGGGAACAATGAGCAGTTCTTC. Translating it yields CASREFGNNEQFF.

This clone was seen only once. This chain joins TRBV6-5 and TRBJ2-7; no definite D call. This CDR3 spans 12 amino acids. Trimming took off 6 bases at V and 5 bases at J, with 11 bases between the two ends. CDR1 is MNHEY and CDR2 is SVGAGI in the germline V gene. The CDR3 sequence: CASSYMINEQYF. In nucleotides, the CDR3 is TGTGCCAGCAGCTATATGATCAACGAGCAGTACTTC.

This clone was recorded a few times. This chain joins TRBV6-5 and TRBJ1-6; TRBD1 is a possible D gene (6 bases). Per germline, CDR1 MNHEY and CDR2 SVGAGI. The CDR3 sequence is 14 residues long. The germline V and J ends were trimmed by 6 bases and 7 bases, with 13 bases remaining between them. The CDR3 DNA is TGTGCCAGCAGAATAAGGGGGGGGAATTCACCCCTCCACTTT. Translated: CASRIRGGNSPLHF.

The V call is TRBV25-1, the J call TRBJ1-2; the D is unclear. This CDR3 is 13 amino acids long. The germline gives CDR1 MGHDK, CDR2 SYGVNS. With 2 bases removed from V and 2 bases from J, the gap between germline ends came to 6 bases. CDR3 nucleotide sequence: TGTGCCAGCAGTGAAACTCTGAACTATGGCTACACCTTC. Translating it yields CASSETLNYGYTF.

The chain combines TRBV4-1 with TRBJ2-5, with 12 bases that match TRBD2. The V gene's germline CDR1 is MGHRA and CDR2 YSYEKL. V shed 0 bases, J shed 2 bases, and the junction held 7 bases outside the gene matches. CDR3 length: 18 residues. CDR3 protein: CASSQEYRLAGEQETQYF. In nucleotides, the CDR3 is TGCGCCAGCAGCCAAGAATACCGACTAGCGGGGGAACAAGAGACCCAGTACTTC.

V usage is TRBV6-5 and J usage is TRBJ2-5, with D perhaps matching TRBD2 (6 bases). The V gene lost 5 bases and the J gene lost 3 bases, with 13 bases spanning the gap. CDR1 is MNHEY, CDR2 SVGAGI, per germline. This CDR3 is 14 amino acids long. CDR3 DNA sequence: TGTGCCAGCAGTCCAATCGGGAGAGAAGAGACCCAGTACTTC. Its protein is CASSPIGREETQYF.

The V and J genes are TRBV28 and TRBJ2-2; tentative D call: TRBD1 (6 bases). Germline loops: CDR1 MDHEN, CDR2 SYDVKM. V was cut by 8 bases and J by 1 base, with 11 bases left in between. This CDR3 spans 14 amino acids. The CDR3 reads CASRQGGNTGELFF. The CDR3 nucleotides read TGTGCCAGCCGTCAAGGGGGGAACACCGGGGAGCTGTTTTTT.

The genes are TRBV6-5 and TRBJ1-2; 9 nucleotides agree with TRBD1. CDR3 size: 14 residues. Germline V lookup: CDR1 MNHEY, CDR2 SVGAGI. V lost 7 bases to trimming and J lost 4 bases; unmatched junction nucleotides: 7. Here the CDR3 DNA reads TGTGCCAGCACCCAGGGGACAGGGACCTATGGCTACACCTTC. Protein: CASTQGTGTYGYTF.

This clone has just a few counts. The chain combines TRBV27 with TRBJ1-1; a possible D gene is TRBD1 (6 bases). The CDR3 is 15 amino acids. Trimming removed 8 bases from V and 1 base from J, with 17 bases in between. Germline lookup yields CDR1 MNHEY and CDR2 SMNVEV (reference sequence). The CDR3 coding sequence is TGTGCCAGCCACCCAGCCGGACAGAAGAACACTGAAGCTTTCTTT. Encoded protein: CASHPAGQKNTEAFF.

The rearrangement joins TRBV2 to TRBJ1-2; D might be TRBD1 (6 bases). This CDR3 is built from 14 residues. The germline V gene encodes CDR1 SNHLY and CDR2 FYNNEI. Trimming removed 2 bases at V and 4 bases at J, with 11 bases between. CDR3 residues: CASSERRGAYGYTF. For the CDR3, the DNA is TGTGCCAGCAGTGAACGTCGGGGGGCCTATGGCTACACCTTC.

This chain links TRBV7-6 with TRBJ1-4; D gene unclear. This CDR3 is built from 12 residues. CDR1 SGHVS and CDR2 FNYEAQ come from the germline V gene. Trimming removed 8 bases from V and 8 bases from J, with 12 bases in between. The CDR3 DNA sequence: TGTGCCAGCGGTCGGGGTAGGGAAAAACTGTTTTTT. Translating gives CASGRGREKLFF.

V is TRBV6-1 and J is TRBJ2-5; a weak D match, TRBD2 (6 bases). Germline loops: CDR1 MNHNS, CDR2 SASEGT. The CDR3 consists of 14 residues. V was pared by 3 bases and J by 1 base, with 9 bases between. CDR3 sequence reads: CASSDLGLQETQYF. In DNA form, the CDR3 reads TGTGCCAGCAGTGATTTGGGACTCCAAGAGACCCAGTACTTC.

The chain is built from TRBV29-1 and TRBJ1-2; 10 bases are a match to TRBD1. The CDR3 extends over 13 amino acids. V lost 4 bases, J lost 8 bases, and 7 bases stayed unmatched. Germline CDR1 SQVTM, CDR2 ANQGSEA. CDR3 sequence (DNA): TGCAGCGTTGCCGGGACAGGGGATCTGGGCTACACCTTC. This gives the protein CSVAGTGDLGYTF.

The chain recombines TRBV4-3 with TRBJ2-2, with D possibly TRBD2 on 6 matching bases. This CDR3 region has 15 residues. V was pared by 6 bases and J by 9 bases, with 20 bases between. The V gene's germline CDR1 is LGHNA and CDR2 YSLEER. CDR3 DNA: TGCGCCAGCAGTCCTTCCACGGGGGAGATCCGGGAGCTGTTTTTT. It translates to CASSPSTGEIRELFF.

This clone was recorded once. The chain is built from TRBV30 and TRBJ2-1; perhaps TRBD2 as D (5 bases). The germline V gene encodes CDR1 GTSNPN and CDR2 SVGIG (reference sequence). Trimming removed 2 bases at V and 5 bases at J, with 19 bases between. CDR3 length: 16 amino acids. The DNA for the CDR3 is TGTGCCTGGAGTCACATACTAGAGGGAGCTAACAATGAGCAGTTCTTC. Translating it yields CAWSHILEGANNEQFF.

This chain uses TRBV19 with TRBJ1-1; D not certain. V was trimmed by 3 bases and J by 6 bases, leaving 11 bases between them. Germline V gene data show CDR1 as LNHDA and CDR2 as SQIVND (reference sequence). The CDR3 is 13 amino acids. The DNA for the CDR3 is TGTGCCAGTAGTATTGATTTGAGGTCTGAAGCTTTCTTT. This gives the protein CASSIDLRSEAFF.

V is TRBV15 and J is TRBJ2-1; no firm D call. The germline gives CDR1 LNHNV, CDR2 YYDKDF (reference sequence). Trimming cost V 3 bases and J 8 bases, with 11 bases left between them. CDR3 length equals 13 residues. CDR3 sequence: CATSRRNMDEQFF. The CDR3 DNA reads TGTGCCACCAGCAGGCGCAATATGGATGAGCAGTTCTTC.

The genes are TRBV7-9 and TRBJ1-1; the D is unclear. CDR3 length equals 14 residues. V shed 5 bases and J shed 7 bases, with 17 bases lying between them. CDR1 and CDR2 (germline): SEHNR, FQNEAQ (reference sequence). The CDR3 protein is CASSLPWARNEAFF. The CDR3 DNA reads as TGTGCCAGCAGCCTACCTTGGGCCCGCAATGAAGCTTTCTTT. The full variable domain, completed using reference TRBV7-9 and TRBJ1-1, is DTGVSQNPRHKITKRGQNVTFRCDPISEHNRLYWYRQTLGQGPEFLTYFQNEAQLEKSRLLSDRFSAERPKGSFSTLEIQRTEQGDSAMYLCASSLPWARNEAFFGQGTRLTVV.

The chain recombines TRBV28 with TRBJ1-2, with D possibly TRBD1 on 5 matching bases. Germline loops: CDR1 MDHEN, CDR2 SYDVKM. The CDR3 consists of 13 residues. With 7 bases removed from V and 5 bases from J, the gap between germline ends came to 14 bases. For the CDR3, the DNA is TGTGCCAGCACGATGAGACAGTTGTATGGCTACACCTTC. It encodes CASTMRQLYGYTF.

The V and J genes are TRBV7-9 and TRBJ2-7; D ambiguous. The germline V gene has CDR1 SEHNR and CDR2 FQNEAQ (reference sequence). With 7 bases removed from V and 0 bases from J, the gap between germline ends came to 16 bases. This CDR3 has 15 residues. DNA for the CDR3: TGTGCCAGCATCTCGGCAGCCTACAGCTCCTACGAGCAGTACTTC. Amino acids: CASISAAYSSYEQYF.

The chain carries TRBV6-5 and TRBJ1-2; no clear D. Germline V gene sequence: CDR1 MNHEY, CDR2 SVGAGI. With 6 bases removed from V and 0 bases from J, the gap between germline ends came to 14 bases. CDR3 length: 15 residues. CDR3 protein: CASSPSGVANYGYTF. The CDR3 DNA is TGTGCCAGCAGCCCCTCGGGAGTAGCTAACTATGGCTACACCTTC.

The chain employs TRBV4-1 and TRBJ2-7, with D tentatively TRBD2 (5 bases). The V end was cut by 4 bases, the J end by 7 bases, with 14 bases between. Germline-derived CDR1 and CDR2 are MGHRA and YSYEKL. The CDR3 spans 13 residues. This chain's CDR3 is CASSLRRGGEQYF. DNA of the CDR3: TGCGCCAGCAGCCTCCGACGGGGTGGAGAGCAGTACTTC.

This clone has only a few counts. The chain is built from TRBV10-1 and TRBJ2-3; 7 nucleotides align to TRBD2. CDR1 and CDR2 from the germline V gene are WNHNN and SYGVQD (reference sequence). V was pared by 0 bases and J by 0 bases, with 3 bases of the junction left unmatched. CDR3 length: 16 amino acids. The CDR3 spells CASSESRRGSTDTQYF. The CDR3 DNA follows: TGCGCCAGCAGTGAGTCTAGGCGGGGGAGCACAGATACGCAGTATTTT.